The 18 T cell receptor beta chains below come from one sample, sequenced in a study of naive and memory T cell subsets. Two oligonucleotides, mixed equimolar, formed the beta constant-region primer covering TRBC1 and TRBC2. The ligated cDNA underwent four PCR rounds using SP2 and nested alpha and beta constant-region primers. TCRdb redid the calling of the UMI-ligation and nested PCR reads with MiXCR, one entry per CDR3 protein. Here the sample spans 130,000 or so distinct CDR3 sequences, roughly 32% being singletons. Material for sequencing was central memory CD4+ T cells from blood. The receptor source for this set is a human donor in good health.

In its sample, this clonotype was seen a few times. The V gene is TRBV6-6, the J gene TRBJ1-2; possible D gene TRBD1, 5 bases. This CDR3 has 15 residues. V was cut by 2 bases and J by 4 bases, with 14 bases left in between. Germline V lookup: CDR1 MNHNY, CDR2 SVGAGI (reference sequence). The chain's CDR3 is CASSYEVRGSYGYTF. DNA for the CDR3: TGTGCCAGCAGTTACGAGGTCCGGGGGAGCTATGGCTACACCTTC.

V usage is TRBV12-3 or TRBV12-4 and J usage is TRBJ2-1, with TRBD1 matching over 7 bases. V lost 6 bases and J lost 0; bases outside the gene matches: 8. This CDR3 contains 16 residues. CDR3 sequence (DNA): TGTGCCAGCAGGTACAGGGGAGCGAGCTCCTACAATGAGCAGTTCTTC. Amino acid sequence: CASRYRGASSYNEQFF.

This clonotype was seen a handful of times. The rearrangement uses TRBV5-1 and TRBJ2-2; D may match TRBD1 or TRBD2 (5 bases each). Between the trimmed V and J ends, which lost 4 bases and 2 bases, there was a span of 21 bases. Germline CDR1 and CDR2: SGHRS and YFSETQ. The CDR3 covers 18 residues. The CDR3 region is CASSPHPGRVGNTGELFF. In nucleotides, the CDR3 is TGCGCCAGCAGCCCCCACCCGGGGCGGGTAGGAAACACCGGGGAGCTGTTTTTT.

There are a few counts of this clonotype. This sequence joins TRBV19 and TRBJ1-3; D may be TRBD1 (6 bases). The germline CDR1 and CDR2 sequences are LNHDA and SQIVND (reference sequence). Trimming took off 4 bases at V and 4 bases at J, with 17 bases between the two ends. This CDR3 spans 16 amino acids. The CDR3 DNA is TGTGCCAGTAGTAAATCGACAGGTTCATCCGGAAACACCATATATTTT. Amino acid sequence: CASSKSTGSSGNTIYF.

V gene TRBV6-2 or TRBV6-3 combines with J gene TRBJ2-3; D not resolved. The CDR3 covers 12 residues. In germline, CDR1 is MNHEY, CDR2 SVGEGT. V gave up 1 base and J gave up 3 bases, with 2 bases separating them. CDR3 in amino acids: CASSYLTDTQYF. CDR3 coding DNA: TGTGCCAGCAGTTACTTAACAGATACGCAGTATTTT.

The genes are TRBV29-1 and TRBJ2-2; a weak D match, TRBD2 (6 bases). Germline CDR1 SQVTM, CDR2 ANQGSEA. V was cut by 6 bases and J by 4 bases, with 21 bases left in between. The CDR3 has 16 amino acids. CDR3 DNA: TGCAGCGTATGGGAATGGGCCTACGGGGGCACCGGGGAGCTGTTTTTT. This codes for CSVWEWAYGGTGELFF.

The V call is TRBV27, the J call TRBJ2-7; TRBD1 might be the D (7 bases). Trimming took 2 bases from V and 2 from J, leaving 25 bases between them. This CDR3 has 19 residues. Per the germline V gene, CDR1 is MNHEY and CDR2 is SMNVEV (reference sequence). CDR3 DNA sequence: TGTGCCAGCAGTTTAGGTCTAGGTAGGGGTGGCGGGACAGCCTACGAGCAGTACTTC. Its translation: CASSLGLGRGGGTAYEQYF.

This rearrangement joins TRBV3-1 to TRBJ2-5; 7 bases map to TRBD1. CDR3 length: 15 amino acids. Germline V gene lookup returns CDR1 LGHDT and CDR2 YNNKEL (reference sequence). V shed 4 bases, J shed 2 bases, and the junction held 7 bases outside the gene matches. CDR3 DNA sequence: TGTGCCAGCAGCCTACGGACAGGTCGACAAGAGACCCAGTACTTC. It is translated as CASSLRTGRQETQYF.

The chain joins TRBV7-2 to TRBJ2-1; 8 bases are a match to TRBD1. This CDR3 region has 13 residues. The germline V gene has CDR1 SGHTA and CDR2 FQGNSA. Trimming cost V 5 bases and J 7 bases; bases outside gene matches: 4. The CDR3 sequence is CASSKTGDNEQFF. DNA for the CDR3: TGTGCCAGCAGCAAGACAGGGGATAATGAGCAGTTCTTC.

The rearrangement links TRBV5-1 to TRBJ1-1, with D possibly being TRBD1 (6 bases). Germline CDR1 reads SGHRS; CDR2 reads YFSETQ. V dropped 4 bases and J dropped 1 base, with 14 bases sitting between them. CDR3 size: 15 residues. The DNA for the CDR3 is TGCGCCAGCAGCGATTCGGGACACTCGAACACTGAAGCTTTCTTT. Its translation is CASSDSGHSNTEAFF.

CDR3 nucleotides: TGTGCCAGCAGTCCCGGTTCACCGATTAGCGAGCAGTACTTC. This codes for CASSPGSPISEQYF. V and J are TRBV6-5 and TRBJ2-7, with D hard to call. Germline V gene data show CDR1 as MNHEY and CDR2 as SVGAGI. Trimming took 5 bases from V and 6 from J, leaving 17 bases between them. This CDR3 comprises 14 residues.

The rearrangement links TRBV5-1 to TRBJ2-3; tentatively, D is TRBD2 (6 bases). CDR3 length equals 14 residues. Between the trimmed V and J ends, which lost 0 bases and 6 bases, there was a span of 11 bases. Germline CDR1 SGHRS, CDR2 YFSETQ. This chain's CDR3 is CASSLEGRGDTQYF. Here the CDR3 DNA reads TGCGCCAGCAGCTTGGAGGGCCGGGGGGATACGCAGTATTTT. Together with reference TRBV5-1 and TRBJ2-3, the CDR3 gives the full variable domain: KAGVTQTPRYLIKTRGQQVTLSCSPISGHRSVSWYQQTPGQGLQFLFEYFSETQRNKGNFPGRFSGRQFSNSRSEMNVSTLELGDSALYLCASSLEGRGDTQYFGPGTRLTVL.

The V gene is TRBV5-1, the J gene TRBJ1-1; 8 positions match TRBD1. Trimming took 4 bases from V and 4 from J; bases not matched to a gene: 12. The CDR3 consists of 16 residues. CDR1 SGHRS and CDR2 YFSETQ come from the germline V gene. The CDR3 nucleotides read TGCGCCAGCAGCAGAGGACAGGGCCAAAGTCGCACTGAAGCTTTCTTT. Amino acids: CASSRGQGQSRTEAFF.

As DNA, the CDR3 is TGTGCCACCAGTGATCCTCTTACAGGGGATGGAGATACGCAGTATTTT. This sequence encodes CATSDPLTGDGDTQYF. The gene calls are TRBV24-1 and TRBJ2-3, with 7 bases lining up with TRBD1. CDR3 length: 16 residues. Germline V gene lookup returns CDR1 KGHDR and CDR2 SFDVKD. Trimming removed 3 bases from V and 5 bases from J; junction bases left unmatched: 10.

The V gene is TRBV10-2, the J gene TRBJ1-4; D uncertain. The CDR3 is 14 residues long. Germline CDR1 reads WSHSY; CDR2 reads SAAADI. Between the trimmed V and J ends, which lost 2 bases and 8 bases, there was a span of 12 bases. This CDR3 is CASSEPGFGEKLFF. DNA of the CDR3: TGCGCCAGCAGTGAGCCCGGGTTTGGCGAAAAACTGTTTTTT.

The chain carries TRBV5-1 and TRBJ2-6; D is undetermined. The V end was cut by 2 bases, the J end by 0 bases, with 9 bases between. The CDR3 is 16 amino acids. The V gene's germline CDR1 is SGHRS and CDR2 YFSETQ. In DNA form, the CDR3 reads TGCGCCAGCAGCTTAGCATCCAACTCTGGGGCCAACGTCCTGACTTTC. This sequence encodes CASSLASNSGANVLTF.

In its sample, this clonotype was seen a few times. The chain employs TRBV7-8 and TRBJ2-5; 12 bases line up with TRBD1. After removal of 4 bases from V and 5 bases from J, the junction contained 8 bases not matched to a gene. This CDR3 has 16 residues. Germline CDR1 and CDR2: SGHVS and FQNEAQ. The CDR3 is CASSYGTGGAGETQYF. The CDR3 DNA reads TGTGCCAGCAGCTACGGGACAGGGGGCGCGGGGGAGACCCAGTACTTC. The variable domain in full, completed from reference TRBV7-8 and TRBJ2-5, reads GAGVSQSPRYKVAKRGQDVALRCDPISGHVSLFWYQQALGQGPEFLTYFQNEAQLDKSGLPSDRFFAERPEGSVSTLKIQRTQQEDSAVYLCASSYGTGGAGETQYFGPGTRLLVL.

The chain recombines TRBV12-3 or TRBV12-4 with TRBJ1-5; TRBD1 matches 10 bases. This CDR3 comprises 16 residues. J was trimmed by 4 bases and V by 6 bases; bases with no gene match: 9. CDR3 in amino acids: CASSPRDRGGNQPQHF. The CDR3 nucleotides read TGTGCCAGCAGCCCCCGGGACAGGGGAGGGAATCAGCCCCAGCATTTT.